These 22 T cell receptor beta chains share one sample of origin, sequenced in a study of response to subunit inactivated influenza vaccine. From the RT-PCR reads, TCRdb called clonotypes with MiXCR, one entry per CDR3 protein. The sample shows about 540,000 distinct CDR3 sequences, 20% to 25% of them seen only once. The same data also went into a second study, on T cells expressing NK-cell markers. From that paper: A 5'RACE template switching approach incorporating UMIs was used to make TCR beta cDNA.

Specimen: CD4+ T cells sorted from PBMCs, collected less than 13 days after vaccination. The source of these receptors is a man aged 45-65 years who received an inactivated influenza vaccine.

This chain joins TRBV4-3 and TRBJ2-7, with D uncertain. Trimming took 0 bases from V and 1 from J, leaving 13 bases between them. The CDR3 runs to 16 residues. The germline V gene encodes CDR1 LGHNA and CDR2 YSLEER. The CDR3 bases are TGCGCCAGCAGCCAAGATGTCGGAACGAATTCCTACGAGCAGTACTTC. Amino acids: CASSQDVGTNSYEQYF.

J is TRBJ1-1 and V is TRBV6-5; unclear D gene. This CDR3 is 11 amino acids long. V lost 3 bases to trimming and J lost 7 bases, with 6 bases between them. The germline V gene encodes CDR1 MNHEY and CDR2 SVGAGI. The DNA for the CDR3 is TGTGCCAGCAGTTATAGAGGTGAAGCTTTCTTT. It codes for CASSYRGEAFF.

This clonotype has just a few counts. The chain recombines TRBV6-2 or TRBV6-3 with TRBJ2-3; 7 nucleotides agree with TRBD1. Germline values: CDR1 MNHEY, CDR2 SVGEGT. J gave up 3 bases and V 6 bases, and 9 bases lay outside the gene matches. CDR3 length: 15 residues. CDR3 sequence: CASSSDRELTDTQYF. CDR3 sequence (DNA): TGTGCCAGCAGCTCAGACAGGGAATTGACAGATACGCAGTATTTT.

This clonotype occurred a few times. V usage is TRBV11-2 and J usage is TRBJ2-5, with D perhaps matching TRBD1 (6 bases). With 5 bases removed from V and 6 bases from J, the gap between germline ends came to 16 bases. Per germline, CDR1 SGHAT and CDR2 FQNNGV. CDR3 length: 14 residues. The CDR3 loop reads CASSAPGTSQTQYF. The CDR3 coding sequence is TGTGCCAGCAGCGCGCCCGGGACATCTCAGACCCAGTACTTC. The variable domain in full, completed from reference TRBV11-2 and TRBJ2-5, reads EAGVAQSPRYKIIEKRQSVAFWCNPISGHATLYWYQQILGQGPKLLIQFQNNGVVDDSQLPKDRFSAERLKGVDSTLKIQPAKLEDSAVYLCASSAPGTSQTQYFGPGTRLLVL.

V is TRBV15 and J is TRBJ2-3, with D perhaps matching TRBD2 (5 bases). V was shortened by 3 bases and J by 10 bases, with 14 bases between the two germline ends. This CDR3 has 13 residues. The germline gives CDR1 LNHNV, CDR2 YYDKDF (reference sequence). The CDR3 sequence is CATSREANEAQYF. The DNA for the CDR3 is TGTGCCACCAGCAGGGAGGCAAACGAGGCGCAGTATTTT.

This clonotype was found a few times. The chain carries TRBV7-2 and TRBJ2-3; 11 nucleotides line up with TRBD2. V lost 5 bases, J lost 5 bases, and 9 bases stayed unmatched. The CDR3 consists of 16 residues. Germline CDR1 is SGHTA and CDR2 is FQGNSA. The CDR3 reads CASSPRLAGRVDTQYF. The CDR3 bases are TGTGCCAGCAGCCCCCGACTAGCGGGGAGGGTAGATACGCAGTATTTT.

The chain employs TRBV5-1 and TRBJ2-5; 9 bases line up with TRBD1. Trimming took 5 bases from V and 5 from J; bases not matched to a gene: 7. The CDR3 has 14 amino acids. Germline V CDR1 and CDR2: SGHRS, YFSETQ. The CDR3, as DNA: TGCGCCAGCAGTCCTACAGGGGGCTTTGAGACCCAGTACTTC. It is translated as CASSPTGGFETQYF.

The chain links TRBV13 to TRBJ2-7; D remains ambiguous. Trimming removed 2 bases from V and 0 bases from J, with 8 bases in between. CDR3 length: 14 amino acids. Germline V gene lookup returns CDR1 PRHDT and CDR2 FYEKMQ (reference sequence). CDR3 in amino acids: CASSLISSSYEQYF. In nucleotides, the CDR3 is TGTGCCAGCAGCTTAATCAGCTCCTCCTACGAGCAGTACTTC.

The chain recombines TRBV10-1 with TRBJ2-7, with 10 nucleotides matching TRBD2. Trimming at V came to 5 bases and at J to 5 bases, leaving 6 bases not matched to a gene. Germline V gives CDR1 WNHNN, CDR2 SYGVQD (reference sequence). CDR3 size: 14 residues. For the CDR3, the DNA is TGCGCCAGCAGTCCCGGGACTAGCGTCCACGAGCAGTACTTC. Its translation is CASSPGTSVHEQYF.

This clonotype was counted between two and nine times. V usage is TRBV29-1 and J usage is TRBJ2-1; perhaps TRBD2 as D (6 bases). Trimming took off 1 base at V and 2 bases at J, with 9 bases between the two ends. This CDR3 is built from 14 residues. CDR1 and CDR2 (germline): SQVTM, ANQGSEA. This CDR3 reads CSVEAGGTYNEQFF. In DNA, the CDR3 is TGCAGCGTTGAAGCCGGGGGTACCTACAATGAGCAGTTCTTC.

In its sample, this clonotype was seen a few times. The V gene is TRBV4-3, the J gene TRBJ2-3; D is undetermined. This CDR3 is built from 16 residues. The V and J ends lost 4 bases and 2 bases respectively, with 16 bases between them. Germline V gives CDR1 LGHNA, CDR2 YSLEER. The CDR3 loop is CASSRENNRFTDTQYF. The CDR3 DNA is TGCGCCAGCAGCCGAGAAAACAACAGATTCACAGATACGCAGTATTTT.

The rearrangement uses TRBV12-3 or TRBV12-4 and TRBJ2-6; tentatively, D is TRBD1 (6 bases). Trimming cost V 6 bases and J 4 bases, with 16 bases left between them. The CDR3 runs 16 residues. The CDR3 DNA sequence: TGTGCCAGCAGCATTACAGGGACCTCCGGGGCCAACGTCCTGACTTTC. Its translation: CASSITGTSGANVLTF.

Only a few counts were recorded for this clonotype. V usage is TRBV29-1 and J usage is TRBJ2-7; tentatively, D is TRBD1 (7 bases). CDR1 and CDR2 (germline): SQVTM, ANQGSEA. There are 12 residues in the CDR3. V lost 5 bases and J lost 6, with 14 bases in between. The CDR3 DNA follows: TGCAGCGTTCAGGGGGGAAGTTTCGAGCAGTACTTC. The encoded protein is CSVQGGSFEQYF.

The chain links TRBV6-1 to TRBJ2-5; D is possibly TRBD2 (5 bases). Trimming removed 5 bases from V and 5 bases from J, with 12 bases in between. Germline V gives CDR1 MNHNS, CDR2 SASEGT. This CDR3 contains 13 residues. CDR3 protein: CASSPGFSETQYF. DNA for the CDR3: TGTGCCAGCAGTCCGGGGTTTTCGGAGACCCAGTACTTC.

V usage is TRBV7-8 and J usage is TRBJ2-7; the D gene could be TRBD1 or TRBD2 (6 bases each). The V end lost 2 bases, the J end lost 5 bases, and 13 bases lay between the germline ends. This CDR3 has 14 residues. Germline V gene data show CDR1 as SGHVS and CDR2 as FQNEAQ. The CDR3, as DNA: TGTGCCAGCAGCTTACCCCGGGGGCTGAACGAGCAGTACTTC. It specifies CASSLPRGLNEQYF.

This clonotype was found a few times. The chain is built from TRBV12-3 or TRBV12-4 and TRBJ1-5; the D is unclear. Trimming pared 6 bases from V and 1 base from J, leaving 10 bases between. The CDR3 is 14 amino acids. The CDR3 is CASRLGDSNQPQHF. DNA for the CDR3: TGTGCCAGCAGACTCGGTGACAGCAATCAGCCCCAGCATTTT.

The chain joins TRBV29-1 to TRBJ2-7, with 8 bases fitting TRBD2. Germline CDR1 reads SQVTM; CDR2 reads ANQGSEA. CDR3 length equals 15 residues. Trimming at V came to 6 bases and at J to 4 bases, leaving 14 bases not matched to a gene. The DNA for the CDR3 is TGCAGCGTCCCCTTTAGCGGGGCATCGCCTTACGAGCAGTACTTC. Its protein is CSVPFSGASPYEQYF.

This clonotype was recorded a few times. The CDR3 loop is CASSFVGGSHFENEQFF. DNA of the CDR3: TGTGCCAGCAGTTTTGTGGGAGGGTCACATTTTGAGAATGAGCAGTTCTTC. The chain joins TRBV12-3 or TRBV12-4 to TRBJ2-1; 7 positions match TRBD2. The CDR3 extends over 17 amino acids. Losses at the gene ends were 3 bases for V and 7 bases for J; bases not matched to a gene: 15.

This rearrangement joins TRBV30 to TRBJ2-4; the D gene could be TRBD1 or TRBD2 (5 bases each). The V end lost 0 bases, the J end lost 3 bases, and 12 bases lay between the germline ends. The CDR3 is 15 residues long. Germline values: CDR1 GTSNPN, CDR2 SVGIG (reference sequence). The CDR3 spells CAWSVSGTGKNIQYF. In DNA, the CDR3 is TGTGCCTGGAGTGTATCGGGAACAGGCAAAAACATTCAGTACTTC.

This clonotype was observed a handful of times. The chain has TRBV5-1 and TRBJ2-1; D may be TRBD1 or TRBD2 (6 bases each). CDR3 length: 15 residues. Trimming stripped 0 bases from V and 10 bases from J, with 17 bases between. Germline values: CDR1 SGHRS, CDR2 YFSETQ. The CDR3 DNA is TGCGCCAGCAGCTTGGGGGGGGCCCCCCTCGTGGAGCAGTTCTTC. It is translated as CASSLGGAPLVEQFF.

The chain is built from TRBV5-5 and TRBJ1-5; 7 positions match TRBD1. Germline loops: CDR1 SGHKS, CDR2 YYEKEE (reference sequence). CDR3 size: 17 residues. Trimming cost V 0 bases and J 0 bases; bases outside gene matches: 6. The CDR3 is CASSLGAGGYSNQPQHF. The CDR3 region has the DNA TGTGCCAGCAGCTTGGGCGCAGGGGGTTATAGCAATCAGCCCCAGCATTTT.

The CDR3 nucleotides are TGTGCCAGCAGCCAAGCGGACACCACCGGGGAGCTGTTTTTT. Translated: CASSQADTTGELFF. The rearrangement uses TRBV4-2 and TRBJ2-2, with D possibly TRBD1 on 5 matching bases. Trimming removed 1 base from V and 4 bases from J, with 7 bases in between. Germline lookup yields CDR1 LGHNA and CDR2 YNFKEQ. The CDR3 contains 14 residues.